Sequencing of this T cell receptor (beta chain) was carried out in a study of cytomegalovirus exposure and HLA in healthy donors. Regarding the study as a whole: There were 164 TCR beta chains listed as cytomegalovirus-associated. Confirmation was obtained in vitro that a few CMV-associated chains are specific for CMV antigens.

The CDR3 is 15 amino acids. Germline values: CDR1 SGHVS, CDR2 FNYEAQ. Germline trimming cut 4 bases from V and 0 bases from J; bases unmatched to any gene: 3. To note about this clone: What it binds is not known.

Some clones are missing from TCRdb's copy, which holds only in-frame ones; the method was immunoSEQ multiplex PCR. The data contain 45,000 to 65,000 clones, roughly 87% of them singletons. The sequencing input was PBMCs. The genes are TRBV7-6 and TRBJ2-3; 8 bases fit TRBD2. The sequence derives from a woman younger than 35 in good health and CMV-seropositive. CDR3 amino acids: CASSSGGRSTDTQYF. Written as DNA, the CDR3 is TGTGCCAGCAGCTCGGGGGGGAGAAGCACAGATACGCAGTATTTT.